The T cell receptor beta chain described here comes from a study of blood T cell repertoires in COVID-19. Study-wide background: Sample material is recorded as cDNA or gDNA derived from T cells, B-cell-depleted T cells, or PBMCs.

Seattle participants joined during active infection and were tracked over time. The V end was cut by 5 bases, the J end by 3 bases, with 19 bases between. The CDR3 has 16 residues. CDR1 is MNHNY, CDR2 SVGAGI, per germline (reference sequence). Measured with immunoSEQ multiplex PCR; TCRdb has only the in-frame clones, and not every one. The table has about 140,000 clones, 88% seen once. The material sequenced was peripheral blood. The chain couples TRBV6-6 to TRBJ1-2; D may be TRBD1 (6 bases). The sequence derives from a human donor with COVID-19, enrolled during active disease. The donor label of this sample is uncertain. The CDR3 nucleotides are TGTGCCAGCAGTGGCGACGAGGGGGGGTCAGACTATGGCTACACCTTC. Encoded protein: CASSGDEGGSDYGYTF.